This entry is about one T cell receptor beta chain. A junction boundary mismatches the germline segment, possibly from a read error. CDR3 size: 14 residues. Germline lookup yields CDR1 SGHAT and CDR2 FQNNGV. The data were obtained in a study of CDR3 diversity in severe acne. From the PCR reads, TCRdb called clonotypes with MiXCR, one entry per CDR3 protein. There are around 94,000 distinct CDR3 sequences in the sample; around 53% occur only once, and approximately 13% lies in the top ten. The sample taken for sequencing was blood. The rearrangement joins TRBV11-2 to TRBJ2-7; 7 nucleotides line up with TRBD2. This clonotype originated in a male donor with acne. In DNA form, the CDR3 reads TGTGCCAGCAGTTTAGGCGGGAGTGGCTACGAGCAGTACTTC. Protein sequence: CASSLGGSGYEQYF.